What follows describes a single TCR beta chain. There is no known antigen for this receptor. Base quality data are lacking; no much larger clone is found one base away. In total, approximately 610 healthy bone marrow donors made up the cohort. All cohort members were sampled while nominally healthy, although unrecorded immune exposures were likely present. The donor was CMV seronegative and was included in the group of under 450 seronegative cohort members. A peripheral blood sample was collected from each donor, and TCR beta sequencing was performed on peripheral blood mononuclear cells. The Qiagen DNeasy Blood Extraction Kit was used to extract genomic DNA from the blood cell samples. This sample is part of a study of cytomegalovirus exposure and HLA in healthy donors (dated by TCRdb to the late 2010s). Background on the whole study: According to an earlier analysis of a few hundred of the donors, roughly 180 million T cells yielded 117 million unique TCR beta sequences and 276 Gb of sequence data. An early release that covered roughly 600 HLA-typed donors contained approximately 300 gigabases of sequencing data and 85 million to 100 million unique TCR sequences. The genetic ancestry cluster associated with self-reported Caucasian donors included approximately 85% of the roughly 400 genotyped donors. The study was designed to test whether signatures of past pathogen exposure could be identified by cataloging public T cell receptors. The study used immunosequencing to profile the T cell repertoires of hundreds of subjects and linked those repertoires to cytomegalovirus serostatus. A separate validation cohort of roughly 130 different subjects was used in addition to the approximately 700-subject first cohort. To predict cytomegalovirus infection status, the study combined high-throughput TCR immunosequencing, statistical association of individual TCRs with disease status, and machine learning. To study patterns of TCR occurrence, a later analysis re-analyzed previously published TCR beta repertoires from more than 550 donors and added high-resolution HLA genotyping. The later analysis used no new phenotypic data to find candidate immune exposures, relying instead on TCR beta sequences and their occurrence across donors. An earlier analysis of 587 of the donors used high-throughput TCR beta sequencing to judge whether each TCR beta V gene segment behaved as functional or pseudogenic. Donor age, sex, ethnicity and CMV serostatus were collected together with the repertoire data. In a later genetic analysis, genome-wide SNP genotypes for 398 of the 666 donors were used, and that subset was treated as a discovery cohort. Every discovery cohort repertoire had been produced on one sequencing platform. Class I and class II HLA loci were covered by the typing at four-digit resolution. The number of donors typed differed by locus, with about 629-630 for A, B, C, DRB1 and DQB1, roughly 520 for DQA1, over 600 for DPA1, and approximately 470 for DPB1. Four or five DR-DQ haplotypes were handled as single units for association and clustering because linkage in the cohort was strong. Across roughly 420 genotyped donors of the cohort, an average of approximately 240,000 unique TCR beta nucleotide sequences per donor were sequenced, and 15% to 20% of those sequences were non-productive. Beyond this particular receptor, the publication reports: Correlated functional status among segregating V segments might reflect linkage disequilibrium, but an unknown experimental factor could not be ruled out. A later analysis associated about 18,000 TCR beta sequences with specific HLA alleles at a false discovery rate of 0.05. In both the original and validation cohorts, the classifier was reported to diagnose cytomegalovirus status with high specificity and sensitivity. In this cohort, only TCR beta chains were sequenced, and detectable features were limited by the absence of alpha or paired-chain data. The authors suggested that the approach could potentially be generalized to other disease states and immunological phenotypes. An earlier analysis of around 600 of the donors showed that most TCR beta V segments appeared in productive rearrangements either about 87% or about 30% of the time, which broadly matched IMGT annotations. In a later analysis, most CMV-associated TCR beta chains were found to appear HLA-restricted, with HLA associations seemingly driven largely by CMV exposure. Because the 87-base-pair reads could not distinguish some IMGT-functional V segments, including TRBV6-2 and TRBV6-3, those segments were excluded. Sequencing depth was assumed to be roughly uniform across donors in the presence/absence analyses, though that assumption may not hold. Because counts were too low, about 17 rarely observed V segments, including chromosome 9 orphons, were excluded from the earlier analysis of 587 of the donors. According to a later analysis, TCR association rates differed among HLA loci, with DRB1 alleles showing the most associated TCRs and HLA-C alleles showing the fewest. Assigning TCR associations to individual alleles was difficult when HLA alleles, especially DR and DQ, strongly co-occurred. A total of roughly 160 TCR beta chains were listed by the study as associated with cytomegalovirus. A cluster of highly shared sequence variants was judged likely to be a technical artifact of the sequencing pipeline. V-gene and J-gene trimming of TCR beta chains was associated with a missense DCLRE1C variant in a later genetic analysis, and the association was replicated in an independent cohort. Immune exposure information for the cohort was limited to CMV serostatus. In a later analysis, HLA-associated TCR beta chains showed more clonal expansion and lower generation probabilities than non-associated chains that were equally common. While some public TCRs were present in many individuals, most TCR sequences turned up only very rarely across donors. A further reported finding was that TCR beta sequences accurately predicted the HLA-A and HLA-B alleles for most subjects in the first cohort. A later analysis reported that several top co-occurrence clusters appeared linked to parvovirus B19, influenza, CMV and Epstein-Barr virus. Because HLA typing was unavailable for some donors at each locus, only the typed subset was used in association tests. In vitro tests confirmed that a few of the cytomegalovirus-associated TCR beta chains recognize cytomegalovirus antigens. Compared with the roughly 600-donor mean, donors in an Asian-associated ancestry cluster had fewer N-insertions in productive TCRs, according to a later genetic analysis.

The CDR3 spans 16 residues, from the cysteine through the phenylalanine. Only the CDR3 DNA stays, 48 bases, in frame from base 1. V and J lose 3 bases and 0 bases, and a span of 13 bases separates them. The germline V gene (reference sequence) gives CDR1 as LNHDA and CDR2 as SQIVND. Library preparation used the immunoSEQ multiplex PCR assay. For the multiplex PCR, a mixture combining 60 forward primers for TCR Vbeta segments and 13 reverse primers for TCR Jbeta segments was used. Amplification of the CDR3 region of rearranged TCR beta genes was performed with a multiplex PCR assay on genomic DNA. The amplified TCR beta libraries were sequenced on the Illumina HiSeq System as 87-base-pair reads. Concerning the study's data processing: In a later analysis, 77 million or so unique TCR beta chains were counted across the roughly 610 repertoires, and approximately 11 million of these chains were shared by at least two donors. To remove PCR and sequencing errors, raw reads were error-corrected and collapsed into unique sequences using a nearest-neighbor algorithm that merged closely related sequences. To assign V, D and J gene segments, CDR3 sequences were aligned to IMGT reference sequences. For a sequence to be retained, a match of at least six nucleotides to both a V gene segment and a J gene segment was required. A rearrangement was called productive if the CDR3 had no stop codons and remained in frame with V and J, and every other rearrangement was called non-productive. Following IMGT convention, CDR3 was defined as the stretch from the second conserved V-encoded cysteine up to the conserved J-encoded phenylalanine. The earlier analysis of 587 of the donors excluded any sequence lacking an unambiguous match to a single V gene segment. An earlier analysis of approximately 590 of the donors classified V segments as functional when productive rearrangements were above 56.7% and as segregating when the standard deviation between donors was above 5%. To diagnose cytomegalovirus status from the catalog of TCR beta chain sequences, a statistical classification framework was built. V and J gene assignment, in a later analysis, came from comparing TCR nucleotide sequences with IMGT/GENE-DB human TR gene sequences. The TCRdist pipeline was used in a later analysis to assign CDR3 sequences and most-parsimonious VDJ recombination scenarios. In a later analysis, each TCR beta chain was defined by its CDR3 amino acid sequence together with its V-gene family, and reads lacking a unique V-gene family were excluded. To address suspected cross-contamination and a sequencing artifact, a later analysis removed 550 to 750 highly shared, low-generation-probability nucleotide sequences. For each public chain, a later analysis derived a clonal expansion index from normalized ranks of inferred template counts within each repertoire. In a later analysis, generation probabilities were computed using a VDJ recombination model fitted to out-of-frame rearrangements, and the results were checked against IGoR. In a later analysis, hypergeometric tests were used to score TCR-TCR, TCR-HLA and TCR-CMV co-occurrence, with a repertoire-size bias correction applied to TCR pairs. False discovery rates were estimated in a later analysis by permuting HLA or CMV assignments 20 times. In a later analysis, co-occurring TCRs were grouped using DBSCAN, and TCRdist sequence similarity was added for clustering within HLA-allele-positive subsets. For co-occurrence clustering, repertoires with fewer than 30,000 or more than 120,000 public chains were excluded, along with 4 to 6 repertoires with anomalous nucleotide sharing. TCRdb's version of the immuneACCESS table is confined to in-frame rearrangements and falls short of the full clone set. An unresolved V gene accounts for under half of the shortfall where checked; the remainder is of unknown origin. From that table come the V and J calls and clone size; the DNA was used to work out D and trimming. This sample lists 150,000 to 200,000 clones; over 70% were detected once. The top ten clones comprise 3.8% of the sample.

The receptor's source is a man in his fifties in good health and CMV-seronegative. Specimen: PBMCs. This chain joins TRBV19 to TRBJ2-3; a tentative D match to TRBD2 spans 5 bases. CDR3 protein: CASSMGSLGSTDTQYF. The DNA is TGTGCCAGTAGTATGGGGAGTCTAGGAAGCACAGATACGCAGTATTTT. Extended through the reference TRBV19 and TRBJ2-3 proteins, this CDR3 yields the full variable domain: DGGITQSPKYLFRKEGQNVTLSCEQNLNHDAMYWYRQDPGQGLRLIYYSQIVNDFQKGDIAEGYSVSREKKESFPLTVTSAQKNPTAFYLCASSMGSLGSTDTQYFGPGTRLTVL.